Below, one TCR beta chain is given with its context. The V gene's germline CDR1 is GTSNPN and CDR2 SVGIG (reference sequence). Trimming removed 5 bases from V and 3 bases from J; junction bases left unmatched: 18. This CDR3 has 17 residues. The sample belongs to a study of T cell changes during pregnancy in multiple sclerosis. TCRdb's copy holds only in-frame clones and misses some; the assay was immunoSEQ multiplex PCR. The table records about 40,000 clones, about 87% of them present only once. This clonotype was obtained from a female donor in good health, enrolled as a control in a pregnancy study. The V call is TRBV30, the J call TRBJ2-7, with 8 bases fitting TRBD2. Sequenced here: peripheral blood, sampled in the first trimester of pregnancy. In nucleotides, the CDR3 is TGTGCCTGGGTGGTTTCGATTACCGGGACTAGATACTACGAGCAGTACTTC. It is translated as CAWVVSITGTRYYEQYF.